This T cell receptor beta chain was identified in a study of CD8+ T cells in alopecia areata. The sample's treatment: oral pan-JAK inhibitor, 5-10 mg twice daily. Extracted RNA was reverse transcribed into cDNA, the sequencing template. Profiling relied on immunoSEQ multiplex PCR, and the TCRdb table lists in-frame clones only, not all of them. The sample has approximately 210,000 clones, 40% to 55% seen once. The germline gives CDR1 SGHTA, CDR2 FQGNSA. This CDR3 contains 14 residues. Trimming cost V 2 bases and J 2 bases, with 10 bases left between them. The sample here was CD4+ T cells sorted from blood, taken around week 37, from a patient treated with tofacitinib. The receptor's source is a human donor with alopecia areata. The genes are TRBV7-2 and TRBJ2-7, with D unresolved. The chain's CDR3 is CASSLNLGPYEQYF. The DNA of the CDR3 is TGTGCCAGCAGCTTAAATCTAGGACCCTACGAGCAGTACTTC.